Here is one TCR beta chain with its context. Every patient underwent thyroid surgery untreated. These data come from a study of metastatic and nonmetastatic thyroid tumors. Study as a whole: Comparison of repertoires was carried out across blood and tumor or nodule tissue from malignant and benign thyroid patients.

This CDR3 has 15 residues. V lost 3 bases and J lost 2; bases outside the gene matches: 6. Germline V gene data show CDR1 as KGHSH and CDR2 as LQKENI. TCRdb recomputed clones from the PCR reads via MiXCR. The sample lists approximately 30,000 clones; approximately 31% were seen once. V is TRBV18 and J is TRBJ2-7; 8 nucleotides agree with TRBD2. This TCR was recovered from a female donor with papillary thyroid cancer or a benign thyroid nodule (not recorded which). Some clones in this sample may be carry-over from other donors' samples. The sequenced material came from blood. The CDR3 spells CASSPQAGVPYEQYF. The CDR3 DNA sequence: TGTGCCAGCTCACCCCAAGCGGGAGTCCCCTACGAGCAGTACTTC.